Following are 18 T cell receptor beta chains from one sample sequenced in a study of glioma-infiltrating T cells after dendritic cell vaccination. Generated by immunoSEQ multiplex PCR, the TCRdb table keeps only in-frame clones and is missing some. The sample holds about 92,000 clones, about nine tenths seen once. The sequencing used blood, collected before dendritic cell vaccination. The receptors derive from a human donor with glioblastoma.

This clone turned up a few times. V and J are TRBV5-6 and TRBJ1-1; D may be TRBD1 (5 bases). Deletions cut 3 bases from V and 3 bases from J, with 12 bases between. CDR1 is SGHDT and CDR2 is YYEEEE in the germline V gene. This CDR3 contains 14 residues. DNA for the CDR3: TGTGCCAGCAGCTCGATCAGGGTTGACACTGAAGCTTTCTTT. Its translation is CASSSIRVDTEAFF.

This clone was found a few times. The chain combines TRBV6-6 with TRBJ1-2, with 8 positions matching TRBD1. The CDR3 extends over 14 amino acids. Germline loops: CDR1 MNHNY, CDR2 SVGAGI (reference sequence). J was trimmed by 7 bases and V by 2 bases; bases with no gene match: 6. The CDR3 DNA reads as TGTGCCAGCAGTTACAGCGACAGGGGAGGTGGCTACACCTTC. Encoded protein: CASSYSDRGGGYTF.

This chain joins TRBV6-4 and TRBJ2-1; 13 bases align to TRBD2. Germline V gene data show CDR1 as MRHNA and CDR2 as SNTAGT. V was pared by 2 bases and J by 14 bases, with 3 bases of the junction left unmatched. There are 13 residues in the CDR3. The CDR3 reads CASSDTSGRAKFF. The DNA of the CDR3 is TGTGCCAGCAGTGACACTAGCGGGAGGGCCAAGTTCTTC.

The sample holds one count of this clone. This CDR3 reads CASSGKIKLAGGPVGELFF. CDR3 bases: TGTGCCAGCAGCGGGAAAATAAAACTAGCGGGAGGGCCGGTCGGGGAGCTGTTTTTT. This sequence joins TRBV9 and TRBJ2-2; 13 nucleotides match TRBD2. The CDR3 runs 19 residues. CDR1 and CDR2 (germline): SGDLS, YYNGEE. Trimming cost V 3 bases and J 7 bases; bases outside gene matches: 15.

J is TRBJ1-2 and V is TRBV7-9, with TRBD1 identical over 7 bases. Germline V gene data show CDR1 as SEHNR and CDR2 as FQNEAQ (reference sequence). This CDR3 contains 15 residues. J lost 8 bases, V lost 2 bases, and 11 bases had no gene match. CDR3 sequence: CASSLPQGDVHGYTF. CDR3 bases: TGTGCCAGCAGCTTACCGCAGGGGGACGTACACGGCTACACCTTC.

The chain uses TRBV7-3 and TRBJ1-2; TRBD1 agrees at 9 bases. CDR1 and CDR2 from the germline V gene are SGHTA and FQGTGA. The CDR3 is made up of 13 amino acids. The junction had 2 bases not matched to a gene; V was cut back by 5 bases and J by 4 bases. For the CDR3, the DNA is TGTGCCAGCAGCGAGGGACAGGGCTATGGCTACACCTTC. Protein sequence: CASSEGQGYGYTF. Looking up the rest from reference TRBV7-3 and TRBJ1-2 gives the full variable domain: GAGVSQTPSNKVTEKGKYVELRCDPISGHTALYWYRQSLGQGPEFLIYFQGTGAADDSGLPNDRFFAVRPEGSVSTLKIQRTERGDSAVYLCASSEGQGYGYTFGSGTRLTVV.

This chain links TRBV11-3 with TRBJ1-3; TRBD1 matches at 7 bases. The CDR3 runs to 15 residues. V dropped 5 bases and J dropped 1; count of bases not matched to a gene: 5. Germline CDR1 and CDR2: SGHNT and YENEEA. The DNA of the CDR3 is TGTGCCAGCAGCAAATCAGGGGGATCTGGAAACACCATATATTTT. Translating gives CASSKSGGSGNTIYF.

The genes are TRBV5-1 and TRBJ2-7; 7 bases agree with TRBD1. J was trimmed by 6 bases and V by 0 bases; bases with no gene match: 3. Germline CDR1 reads SGHRS; CDR2 reads YFSETQ. CDR3 length equals 13 residues. The CDR3 DNA reads TGCGCCAGCAGCTTGGCCGGGACAGCCGAGCAGTACTTC. It yields the protein CASSLAGTAEQYF.

This clone was counted between two and nine times. The chain uses TRBV4-3 and TRBJ1-2, with 7 bases matching TRBD1. The CDR3 loop spans 16 amino acids. Germline assignment: CDR1 LGHNA and CDR2 YSLEER. V lost 0 bases to trimming and J lost 4 bases; unmatched junction nucleotides: 8. The chain's CDR3 is CASSQDRGQILYGYTF. CDR3 DNA sequence: TGCGCCAGCAGCCAAGATAGGGGACAGATACTCTATGGCTACACCTTC.

The chain links TRBV5-1 to TRBJ2-7; 9 positions match TRBD1. V was pared by 2 bases and J by 2 bases, with 17 bases of the junction left unmatched. The CDR3 loop spans 19 amino acids. The germline gives CDR1 SGHRS, CDR2 YFSETQ. CDR3 sequence (DNA): TGCGCCAGCAGCTTTGCGGAGTGGGCCGGGACAGGGATACCCTACGAGCAGTACTTC. It translates to CASSFAEWAGTGIPYEQYF.

This clone was counted a single time. The CDR3 DNA reads TGTGCCAGCAGCTTAGGCGGGGGTCCAGATACGCAGTATTTT. Its translation: CASSLGGGPDTQYF. The rearrangement links TRBV5-6 to TRBJ2-3; 7 nucleotides match TRBD2. Unmatched junction bases numbered 4, after V lost 2 bases and J lost 4 bases. Looked up from germline, CDR1 is SGHDT and CDR2 is YYEEEE. The CDR3 loop spans 14 amino acids.

The V and J genes are TRBV5-6 and TRBJ2-7, with 9 positions matching TRBD1. This CDR3 is 15 amino acids long. Per germline, CDR1 SGHDT and CDR2 YYEEEE. The junction had 9 bases not matched to a gene; V was cut back by 2 bases and J by 6 bases. The CDR3, as DNA: TGTGCCAGCAGCTTAACCGGGACAGGGTCGTTCGAGCAGTACTTC. It specifies CASSLTGTGSFEQYF.

The chain has TRBV4-1 and TRBJ1-6, with no clear D. Deletions cut 2 bases from V and 9 bases from J, with 17 bases between. Germline CDR1 is MGHRA and CDR2 is YSYEKL. This CDR3 has 16 residues. CDR3 sequence: CASSQLQNLRFSPLHF. The CDR3, as DNA: TGCGCCAGCAGCCAACTCCAAAACCTCAGGTTTTCACCCCTCCACTTT.

The chain joins TRBV7-9 to TRBJ2-1, with a weak D call TRBD2 (5 bases). V was shortened by 2 bases and J by 9 bases, with 17 bases between the two germline ends. The germline V gene has CDR1 SEHNR and CDR2 FQNEAQ (reference sequence). This CDR3 has 15 amino acids. The CDR3: CASSLNEGSLGEQFF. CDR3 DNA: TGTGCCAGCAGCTTAAACGAAGGGAGTCTCGGTGAGCAGTTCTTC.

The chain employs TRBV11-3 and TRBJ2-3; 10 nucleotides line up with TRBD2. Looked up from germline, CDR1 is SGHNT and CDR2 is YENEEA. The junction had 3 bases not matched to a gene; V was cut back by 3 bases and J by 3 bases. The CDR3 runs 15 residues. CDR3 amino acids: CASSFSGGGTDTQYF. CDR3 in DNA: TGTGCCAGCAGCTTCAGCGGGGGGGGTACAGATACGCAGTATTTT.

The chain combines TRBV7-9 with TRBJ2-5; a weak D match, TRBD2 (6 bases). Germline V gene data show CDR1 as SEHNR and CDR2 as FQNEAQ (reference sequence). V was trimmed by 5 bases and J by 2 bases, leaving 9 bases between them. CDR3 length: 13 residues. The CDR3 loop reads CASSRDWQETQYF. CDR3 DNA sequence: TGTGCCAGCAGCCGGGACTGGCAAGAGACCCAGTACTTC.

The CDR3 coding sequence is TGCAGCGTTGGAGGGACAGGCGTTCTGACTAACTATGGCTACACCTTC. It is translated as CSVGGTGVLTNYGYTF. The chain links TRBV29-1 to TRBJ1-2; 8 bases fit TRBD1. The V gene end was trimmed by 4 bases and the J gene end by 0 bases; junction bases not matched to a gene: 10. Germline values: CDR1 SQVTM, CDR2 ANQGSEA. There are 16 residues in the CDR3.

V usage is TRBV9 and J usage is TRBJ1-1; TRBD1 agrees at 8 bases. V was clipped by 0 bases and J by 0 bases; unmatched bases: 4. Germline V gene lookup returns CDR1 SGDLS and CDR2 YYNGEE. The CDR3 length is 16 residues. The CDR3 sequence: CASSVGQGALNTEAFF. As DNA, the CDR3 is TGTGCCAGCAGCGTAGGGCAGGGGGCACTGAACACTGAAGCTTTCTTT.